In this sample, the clone carrying this T cell receptor (beta chain) turned up many times. The data were obtained in a study of CD8 T cells in ankylosing spondylitis. From the 5' RACE reads, TCRdb called clonotypes with MiXCR, one entry per CDR3 protein. Of some 30,000 distinct CDR3 sequences in the sample, approximately 15% are singletons; the top ten hold about 40%. Unmatched junction bases numbered 10, after V lost 6 bases and J lost 2 bases. This CDR3 spans 16 amino acids. Germline CDR1 reads SGHRS; CDR2 reads YFSETQ. The sequence was collected from a male donor with ankylosing spondylitis or in good health (not recorded which). The sequenced material came from blood. The rearrangement joins TRBV5-1 to TRBJ2-3, with TRBD1 identical over 9 bases. The CDR3 reads CASTPFGQGFTDTQYF. CDR3 DNA: TGCGCCAGCACCCCCTTCGGACAGGGGTTCACAGATACGCAGTATTTT.